These 26 T cell receptor beta chains originate from one sample sequenced in a study of T cell repertoires in cytomegalovirus infection. Using its own MiXCR run on the reads, TCRdb lists one record per CDR3 protein. The repertoire includes about 740,000 distinct CDR3 sequences, roughly a third of them detected once, and about 18% sits in the top ten. Their antigens remain unidentified. This specimen consisted of cultured PBMCs, obtained from culture after CMV antigen stimulation. Receptors originate from a human donor in good health (CMV status not recorded). Some clones in this sample may be carry-over from other donors' samples.

This clonotype was observed many times. The V gene is TRBV7-2, the J gene TRBJ2-5, with 8 nucleotides matching TRBD2. The CDR3 extends over 17 amino acids. Germline CDR1 SGHTA, CDR2 FQGNSA. Trimming took 5 bases from V and 5 from J; bases not matched to a gene: 16. The CDR3, as DNA: TGTGCCAGCAGCCCCCAAGTCGGGGCGGGGGGCGGGGAGACCCAGTACTTC. Amino acid sequence: CASSPQVGAGGGETQYF.

This rearrangement joins TRBV2 to TRBJ2-4; D possibly corresponds to TRBD2 (6 bases). Trimming removed 2 bases at V and 3 bases at J, with 14 bases between. This CDR3 spans 16 amino acids. Germline values: CDR1 SNHLY, CDR2 FYNNEI. The CDR3 reads CASSEWAAGGKNIQYF. Written as DNA, the CDR3 is TGTGCCAGCAGTGAATGGGCCGCCGGGGGCAAAAACATTCAGTACTTC.

This clonotype came up a few times. The gene calls are TRBV12-3 or TRBV12-4 and TRBJ2-7, with 11 bases aligning to TRBD2. With V trimmed by 6 bases and J by 4 bases, 5 bases remained unmatched. The CDR3 consists of 14 residues. CDR3 in amino acids: CASRAGLAAYEQYF. Written as DNA, the CDR3 is TGTGCCAGCAGGGCGGGACTAGCGGCGTACGAGCAGTACTTC.

This clonotype was counted between two and nine times. V usage is TRBV19 and J usage is TRBJ1-2, with TRBD1 matching over 8 bases. V lost 5 bases to trimming and J lost 4 bases; unmatched junction nucleotides: 6. The CDR3 runs to 14 residues. From germline, CDR1 is LNHDA and CDR2 SQIVND (reference sequence). CDR3 sequence reads: CASSGLDRVYGYTF. The CDR3 nucleotides read TGTGCCAGTAGTGGATTGGACAGGGTCTATGGCTACACCTTC.

The chain uses TRBV20-1 and TRBJ1-2; 9 bases match TRBD1. The J segment lost 3 bases and the V segment lost 4 bases, leaving 6 bases of the junction unmatched. CDR1 is DFQATT, CDR2 SNEGSKA, per germline (reference sequence). CDR3 length: 14 amino acids. CDR3: CSATRTGGYYGYTF. The CDR3 DNA sequence: TGCAGTGCTACCAGAACAGGGGGCTACTATGGCTACACCTTC.

This clonotype was seen a handful of times. V is TRBV9 and J is TRBJ2-3, with 8 positions matching TRBD2. Germline V gene lookup returns CDR1 SGDLS and CDR2 YYNGEE. V lost 0 bases, J lost 4 bases, and 7 bases stayed unmatched. CDR3 length: 16 residues. The CDR3 nucleotides read TGTGCCAGCAGCGTAGCTGACGGGAGGGCCCCAGATACGCAGTATTTT. It specifies CASSVADGRAPDTQYF.

The V gene is TRBV15, the J gene TRBJ2-1, with D perhaps TRBD2 (6 bases). The V and J ends lost 4 bases and 8 bases respectively, with 15 bases between them. The germline V gene has CDR1 LNHNV and CDR2 YYDKDF (reference sequence). CDR3 length: 14 residues. CDR3 DNA sequence: TGTGCCACCAGCAAGCAACTAGCTAGACATGAGCAGTTCTTC. It encodes CATSKQLARHEQFF.

This clonotype was counted ten times or more. The chain joins TRBV12-3 or TRBV12-4 to TRBJ1-1, with TRBD1 matching over 9 bases. V shed 6 bases and J 5 bases; nucleotides not matched to a gene: 7. This CDR3 has 14 amino acids. CDR3 protein: CASSPRDRVTEAFF. CDR3 nucleotide sequence: TGTGCCAGCAGCCCCCGGGACAGGGTAACTGAAGCTTTCTTT.

The table lists this clonotype with many counts. The V gene is TRBV7-2, the J gene TRBJ2-3, with 7 bases lining up with TRBD2. The germline gives CDR1 SGHTA, CDR2 FQGNSA. The CDR3 consists of 14 residues. V was clipped by 2 bases and J by 4 bases; unmatched bases: 3. The CDR3 sequence is CASSLLGGPDTQYF. CDR3 nucleotides: TGTGCCAGCAGCTTATTGGGAGGGCCAGATACGCAGTATTTT.

A few counts support this clonotype. The chain couples TRBV4-1 to TRBJ2-2, with D possibly being TRBD1 or TRBD2 (5 bases each). The CDR3 is 15 amino acids. Germline V gives CDR1 MGHRA, CDR2 YSYEKL. V was clipped by 4 bases and J by 4 bases, with 13 bases between them. CDR3 coding DNA: TGCGCCAGCAGCCCGGGACCTCGGGGCACCGGGGAGCTGTTTTTT. Translation gives CASSPGPRGTGELFF.

The V gene is TRBV19, the J gene TRBJ2-7; maybe TRBD1 (6 bases). The length of the CDR3 is 14 residues. Germline V gene sequence: CDR1 LNHDA, CDR2 SQIVND (reference sequence). V was clipped by 3 bases and J by 0 bases, with 9 bases between them. CDR3 nucleotides: TGTGCCAGTAGTATGAGGGACAACTCCTACGAGCAGTACTTC. Amino acids: CASSMRDNSYEQYF.

This chain uses TRBV12-3 or TRBV12-4 with TRBJ2-7; TRBD1 matches at 7 bases. The CDR3 is 14 residues long. Unmatched junction bases numbered 2, after V lost 3 bases and J lost 0 bases. The CDR3: CASSFRGFSYEQYF. The DNA for the CDR3 is TGTGCCAGCAGTTTCAGGGGGTTCTCCTACGAGCAGTACTTC.

This rearrangement joins TRBV20-1 to TRBJ1-1; unclear D gene. Germline V lookup: CDR1 DFQATT, CDR2 SNEGSKA (reference sequence). This CDR3 has 12 residues. The ends were cut back, 4 bases at V and 4 bases at J, with 10 bases in the middle. CDR3 nucleotides: TGCAGTGCTACCAGCATGTCCACTGAAGCTTTCTTT. Translating gives CSATSMSTEAFF.

The V gene is TRBV20-1, the J gene TRBJ2-7; perhaps D is TRBD1 or TRBD2 (5 bases each). The CDR3 runs to 13 residues. CDR1 is DFQATT and CDR2 is SNEGSKA in the germline V gene (reference sequence). V was trimmed by 6 bases and J by 3 bases, leaving 15 bases between them. The CDR3 nucleotides are TGCAGTGCGAAGACCGGGACGATCTACGAGCAGTACTTC. It codes for CSAKTGTIYEQYF.

V and J are TRBV2 and TRBJ1-5; D remains ambiguous. Germline values: CDR1 SNHLY, CDR2 FYNNEI. V was trimmed by 7 bases and J by 0 bases, leaving 10 bases between them. The CDR3 runs to 14 residues. The CDR3 is CASTRVYSNQPQHF. The CDR3 bases are TGTGCCAGCACTAGAGTATATAGCAATCAGCCCCAGCATTTT.

This clonotype was counted between two and nine times. The chain has TRBV5-1 and TRBJ1-1; D is perhaps TRBD1 (6 bases). This CDR3 is built from 15 residues. Between the trimmed V and J ends, which lost 2 bases and 4 bases, there was a span of 15 bases. CDR1 is SGHRS and CDR2 is YFSETQ in the germline V gene. CDR3 sequence: CASSLDPGAVTEAFF. CDR3 DNA: TGCGCCAGCAGCTTAGATCCGGGGGCGGTCACTGAAGCTTTCTTT.

This sequence joins TRBV11-2 and TRBJ2-7; 7 nucleotides align to TRBD2. After removal of 0 bases from V and 7 bases from J, the junction contained 3 bases not matched to a gene. Per germline, CDR1 SGHAT and CDR2 FQNNGV. This CDR3 comprises 13 residues. For the CDR3, the DNA is TGTGCCAGCAGCTTAGATCACGGGGGGGAGCAGTACTTC. This translates into CASSLDHGGEQYF.

V usage is TRBV9 and J usage is TRBJ1-1; tentatively, D is TRBD1 (5 bases). V gave up 5 bases and J gave up 5 bases, with 22 bases separating them. The length of the CDR3 is 16 residues. Germline V gene sequence: CDR1 SGDLS, CDR2 YYNGEE. This CDR3 is CASRDVPRGRGTEAFF. CDR3 sequence (DNA): TGTGCCAGCAGAGATGTACCCCGGGGGAGAGGAACTGAAGCTTTCTTT.

The chain recombines TRBV2 with TRBJ1-1, with 7 bases aligning to TRBD1. Germline V gene data show CDR1 as SNHLY and CDR2 as FYNNEI. The J segment lost 5 bases and the V segment lost 3 bases, leaving 9 bases of the junction unmatched. CDR3 length: 15 residues. CDR3 loop: CASSEMPTGVTEAFF. The CDR3 DNA is TGTGCCAGCAGTGAGATGCCAACAGGGGTGACTGAAGCTTTCTTT.

This chain uses TRBV7-6 with TRBJ2-1; 11 bases agree with TRBD1. V shed 0 bases, J shed 8 bases, and the junction held 3 bases outside the gene matches. The CDR3 sequence is 15 residues long. Germline-derived CDR1 and CDR2 are SGHVS and FNYEAQ. In DNA form, the CDR3 reads TGTGCCAGCAGCTTAGCTCGGACAGGGGGCCATGAGCAGTTCTTC. This gives the protein CASSLARTGGHEQFF.

There are a few counts of this clonotype. This chain links TRBV20-1 with TRBJ2-1, with D uncertain. V shed 5 bases and J shed 1 base, with 27 bases lying between them. This CDR3 is built from 19 residues. Germline CDR1 is DFQATT and CDR2 is SNEGSKA (reference sequence). CDR3 DNA sequence: TGCAGTGCTCTCAACGAAGGTGGCTCACTCCCCACTTCCTACAATGAGCAGTTCTTC. Translating gives CSALNEGGSLPTSYNEQFF.

This clonotype was seen a handful of times. DNA of the CDR3: TGTGCCAGCTCACCTACACAGGGGAACTCTGGAAACACCATATATTTT. This sequence encodes CASSPTQGNSGNTIYF. The chain has TRBV18 and TRBJ1-3; TRBD1 agrees at 7 bases. The trim removed 3 bases at V and 0 bases at J, leaving 5 bases unmatched. Germline assignment: CDR1 KGHSH and CDR2 LQKENI. The CDR3 runs to 16 residues.

The chain employs TRBV30 and TRBJ2-2; D might be TRBD1 (5 bases). The germline V gene encodes CDR1 GTSNPN and CDR2 SVGIG (reference sequence). With 0 bases removed from V and 7 bases from J, the gap between germline ends came to 12 bases. The CDR3 has 14 residues. The CDR3 region has the DNA TGTGCCTGGAGTGTAATCACACAGGACGGGGAGCTGTTTTTT. It is translated as CAWSVITQDGELFF.

This chain links TRBV19 with TRBJ1-2; 9 bases map to TRBD1. Germline-derived CDR1 and CDR2 are LNHDA and SQIVND (reference sequence). This CDR3 comprises 15 residues. V dropped 9 bases and J dropped 4; count of bases not matched to a gene: 12. CDR3 in DNA: TGTGCCAGCACCCCGCGGGGACAGGGTCTCTATGGCTACACCTTC. Its translation is CASTPRGQGLYGYTF.

There are a few counts of this clonotype. This rearrangement joins TRBV12-3 or TRBV12-4 to TRBJ2-7; D is unclear. The length of the CDR3 is 17 residues. Trimming took 0 bases from V and 6 from J, leaving 21 bases between them. CDR3 DNA sequence: TGTGCCAGCAGTTTAGCGCTAAGTGTACTTCTTAGGACCGAGCAGTACTTC. It is translated as CASSLALSVLLRTEQYF.

The chain couples TRBV2 to TRBJ1-1; unclear D gene. Per the germline V gene, CDR1 is SNHLY and CDR2 is FYNNEI. This CDR3 has 13 amino acids. V was cut by 3 bases and J by 2 bases, with 7 bases left in between. The CDR3 coding sequence is TGTGCCAGCAGTGAGAACAGAAACACTGAAGCTTTCTTT. It yields the protein CASSENRNTEAFF.